One and the same sample provided the 27 T cell receptor beta chains below, sequenced in a study of spatial heterogeneity in lung cancer. Time point indicated: sample taken at primary tumor resection. Each CDR3 protein is one row after TCRdb ran MiXCR on the 5' RACE reads. The table lists 39,000 or so distinct CDR3 sequences, 7.5% of them singletons. Sample: PBMCs, taken at surgery. The receptors shown here come from a male donor with early-stage non-small cell lung cancer.

This clonotype was recorded many times. V is TRBV6-1 and J is TRBJ2-3; TRBD1 is a possible D gene (5 bases). This CDR3 is 13 amino acids long. V lost 4 bases and J lost 1, with 6 bases in between. The germline V gene has CDR1 MNHNS and CDR2 SASEGT. The CDR3 protein is CASSVQGTDTQYF. Written as DNA, the CDR3 is TGTGCCAGCAGTGTACAGGGCACAGATACGCAGTATTTT.

This clonotype was found many times. CDR3 in amino acids: CSASPTTPETQYF. CDR3 DNA: TGCAGTGCTAGCCCTACTACACCGGAGACCCAGTACTTC. The chain joins TRBV20-1 to TRBJ2-5; no firm D call. Trimming cost V 3 bases and J 5 bases, with 13 bases left between them. Looked up from germline, CDR1 is DFQATT and CDR2 is SNEGSKA (reference sequence). The CDR3 extends over 13 amino acids.

The chain employs TRBV5-6 and TRBJ1-2; D remains unclear. CDR3 size: 12 residues. The germline V gene encodes CDR1 SGHDT and CDR2 YYEEEE. V was clipped by 1 base and J by 4 bases, with 5 bases between them. The CDR3 reads CASSLWGYGYTF. CDR3 DNA sequence: TGTGCCAGCAGCTTGTGGGGCTATGGCTACACCTTC.

J is TRBJ2-1 and V is TRBV5-1, with 7 bases fitting TRBD2. The CDR3 length is 16 residues. Germline assignment: CDR1 SGHRS and CDR2 YFSETQ. Germline trimming cut 1 base from V and 7 bases from J; bases unmatched to any gene: 11. The CDR3 DNA reads as TGCGCCAGCAGCTTGCGCTATAGTAGCGGGTTAAATGAGCAGTTCTTC. Protein sequence: CASSLRYSSGLNEQFF. Filled out from reference TRBV5-1 and TRBJ2-1, the complete variable domain reads KAGVTQTPRYLIKTRGQQVTLSCSPISGHRSVSWYQQTPGQGLQFLFEYFSETQRNKGNFPGRFSGRQFSNSRSEMNVSTLELGDSALYLCASSLRYSSGLNEQFFGPGTRLTVL.

This clonotype has a handful of counts. The chain joins TRBV30 to TRBJ1-1; a possible D gene is TRBD1 (5 bases). The CDR3 loop spans 15 amino acids. V was trimmed by 5 bases and J by 0 bases, leaving 16 bases between them. Germline V gene data show CDR1 as GTSNPN and CDR2 as SVGIG (reference sequence). The CDR3 is CAWPNLTEMNTEAFF. Here the CDR3 DNA reads TGTGCCTGGCCGAACTTGACAGAGATGAACACTGAAGCTTTCTTT. The whole variable domain, remainder taken from reference TRBV30 and TRBJ1-1, is SQTIHQWPATLVQPVGSPLSLECTVEGTSNPNLYWYRQAAGRGLQLLFYSVGIGQISSEVPQNLSASRPQDRQFILSSKKLLLSDSGFYLCAWPNLTEMNTEAFFGQGTRLTVV.

The genes are TRBV7-3 and TRBJ2-1; no reliable D call. Germline V CDR1 and CDR2: SGHTA, FQGTGA. CDR3 length: 15 amino acids. Trimming removed 5 bases at V and 6 bases at J, with 17 bases between. The CDR3 nucleotides read TGTGCCAGCAGCCCCCGGCGTGGTTCCCTCAATGAGCAGTTCTTC. Residues: CASSPRRGSLNEQFF.

This clonotype has at least ten counts. This chain joins TRBV2 and TRBJ1-2; 9 nucleotides align to TRBD1. Trimming cost V 3 bases and J 4 bases; bases outside gene matches: 3. Germline V gives CDR1 SNHLY, CDR2 FYNNEI. The CDR3 runs 14 residues. The CDR3 loop is CASSDGTGSYGYTF. The CDR3 DNA sequence: TGTGCCAGCAGTGATGGGACAGGGAGCTATGGCTACACCTTC.

The chain is built from TRBV7-2 and TRBJ2-3, with D possibly being TRBD2 (5 bases). Per germline, CDR1 SGHTA and CDR2 FQGNSA. The V gene lost 5 bases and the J gene lost 1 base, with 13 bases spanning the gap. This CDR3 is built from 15 residues. The CDR3 loop reads CASSPDSLGTDTQYF. The CDR3 DNA reads as TGTGCCAGCAGCCCGGACTCGTTGGGCACAGATACGCAGTATTTT.

This clonotype was observed many times. The chain couples TRBV4-2 to TRBJ2-3; a weak D match, TRBD2 (7 bases). The V end lost 1 base, the J end lost 4 bases, and 21 bases lay between the germline ends. This CDR3 comprises 18 residues. In germline, CDR1 is LGHNA, CDR2 YNFKEQ. CDR3 protein: CASSQVASTGGLADTQYF. The DNA of the CDR3 is TGTGCCAGCAGCCAAGTCGCGTCCACGGGGGGCCTAGCAGATACGCAGTATTTT.

This clonotype was seen many times. The chain joins TRBV14 to TRBJ1-4, with 9 bases fitting TRBD1. Germline values: CDR1 SGHDN, CDR2 FVKESK. CDR3 size: 15 residues. After removal of 2 bases from V and 10 bases from J, the junction contained 8 bases not matched to a gene. CDR3 nucleotide sequence: TGTGCCAGCAGCCAAACTAGAGGGACAGGGAGAAAACTGTTTTTT. It translates to CASSQTRGTGRKLFF.

The sample holds a few counts of this clonotype. This chain uses TRBV7-2 with TRBJ1-2, with D tentatively TRBD1 (5 bases). Germline V gene sequence: CDR1 SGHTA, CDR2 FQGNSA. The CDR3 runs to 13 residues. V was shortened by 4 bases and J by 7 bases, with 13 bases between the two germline ends. CDR3 region: CASSSDSIRGYTF. CDR3 nucleotide sequence: TGTGCCAGCAGCTCCGACAGTATTCGTGGCTACACCTTC.

This clonotype was observed at least ten times. The chain links TRBV20-1 to TRBJ2-1, with D tentatively TRBD1 or TRBD2 (5 bases each). CDR1 and CDR2 (germline): DFQATT, SNEGSKA (reference sequence). The CDR3 has 12 residues. Trimming shortened V by 8 bases and J by 1 base, and 9 bases separated the two germline ends. CDR3: CSTEGSYNEQFF. CDR3 sequence (DNA): TGCAGTACTGAGGGGTCCTACAATGAGCAGTTCTTC.

This clonotype was counted many times. The gene calls are TRBV10-3 and TRBJ1-1, with unresolved D. This CDR3 comprises 15 residues. Germline loops: CDR1 ENHRY, CDR2 SYGVKD. V gave up 2 bases and J gave up 1 base, with 11 bases separating them. The CDR3 nucleotides read TGTGCCATCAGTGAGCCTGGACGGACGAACACTGAAGCTTTCTTT. As protein: CAISEPGRTNTEAFF.

The CDR3 region has the DNA TGCAGCGTTGTCCGGGACGTTACCTACAATGAGCAGTTCTTC. It codes for CSVVRDVTYNEQFF. This chain links TRBV29-1 with TRBJ2-1; D is possibly TRBD1 or TRBD2 (5 bases each). The ends were cut back, 4 bases at V and 2 bases at J, with 12 bases in the middle. Germline CDR1 SQVTM, CDR2 ANQGSEA. The CDR3 runs to 14 residues.

The V gene is TRBV4-2, the J gene TRBJ2-1; no clear D. V was trimmed by 2 bases and J by 2 bases, leaving 13 bases between them. CDR1 and CDR2 from the germline V gene are LGHNA and YNFKEQ. The CDR3 contains 16 residues. The CDR3 bases are TGTGCCAGCAGCCAACAAGCCCTTTACCCCTACAATGAGCAGTTCTTC. It yields the protein CASSQQALYPYNEQFF.

This clonotype was seen a handful of times. V usage is TRBV14 and J usage is TRBJ2-3; TRBD2 might be the D (6 bases). Trimming took 4 bases from V and 6 from J, leaving 14 bases between them. The CDR3 totals 14 residues. Germline assignment: CDR1 SGHDN and CDR2 FVKESK. The CDR3 reads CASSREAGYDTQYF. The CDR3 nucleotides read TGTGCCAGCAGCCGGGAGGCGGGGTATGATACGCAGTATTTT.

V is TRBV18 and J is TRBJ2-2; 7 nucleotides line up with TRBD1. Trimming removed 2 bases from V and 2 bases from J; junction bases left unmatched: 11. CDR1 is KGHSH and CDR2 is LQKENI in the germline V gene. The CDR3 is 18 residues long. CDR3 in DNA: TGTGCCAGCTCACCATACGCCCGACAGGGTTATAACACCGGGGAGCTGTTTTTT. Protein product: CASSPYARQGYNTGELFF.

This sequence joins TRBV5-1 and TRBJ1-5; D unclear. Germline CDR1 is SGHRS and CDR2 is YFSETQ. V dropped 3 bases and J dropped 3 bases, with 10 bases sitting between them. The CDR3 is made up of 14 amino acids. CDR3 nucleotides: TGCGCCAGCAGCTCGGGTGTAGACAATCAGCCCCAGCATTTT. Residues: CASSSGVDNQPQHF.

This clonotype showed up many times. This chain links TRBV2 with TRBJ2-5, with D possibly being TRBD1 (5 bases). The V and J ends lost 4 bases and 2 bases respectively, with 8 bases between them. Per germline, CDR1 SNHLY and CDR2 FYNNEI. CDR3 length equals 13 residues. For the CDR3, the DNA is TGTGCCAGCAGTGTACAGGAGCAAGAGACCCAGTACTTC. Protein product: CASSVQEQETQYF.

This clonotype appeared a few times. The chain joins TRBV5-1 to TRBJ1-5, with a tentative D call TRBD1 (6 bases). The V and J ends lost 0 bases and 9 bases respectively, with 16 bases between them. Germline CDR1 SGHRS, CDR2 YFSETQ. This CDR3 contains 15 residues. The CDR3 sequence is CASSLESGGYSPQHF. The CDR3 DNA is TGCGCCAGCAGCTTGGAGTCGGGGGGCTATTCGCCCCAGCATTTT.

In its sample, this clonotype was seen a few times. The rearrangement joins TRBV19 to TRBJ1-2, with D possibly being TRBD1 (5 bases). The CDR3 extends over 14 amino acids. Between the trimmed V and J ends, which lost 6 bases and 4 bases, there was a span of 15 bases. Germline V CDR1 and CDR2: LNHDA, SQIVND (reference sequence). The CDR3: CASRPPSGGYGYTF. CDR3 DNA: TGTGCCAGTAGACCCCCATCTGGGGGCTATGGCTACACCTTC.

The V and J genes are TRBV12-3 or TRBV12-4 and TRBJ1-2; maybe TRBD1 (6 bases). This CDR3 has 14 residues. Trimming removed 2 bases at V and 5 bases at J, with 12 bases between. Here the CDR3 reads CASSLTQGVYGYTF. DNA for the CDR3: TGTGCCAGCAGTTTAACACAGGGAGTTTATGGCTACACCTTC.

The table lists this clonotype with many counts. This sequence joins TRBV10-3 and TRBJ2-5; 7 bases map to TRBD2. From germline, CDR1 is ENHRY and CDR2 SYGVKD. V was pared by 2 bases and J by 4 bases, with 13 bases of the junction left unmatched. The CDR3 has 17 residues. The CDR3 DNA reads as TGTGCCATCAGTGAGGCGGCTGGCGGGAGTTTTGGAGAGACCCAGTACTTC. Protein sequence: CAISEAAGGSFGETQYF.

This clonotype occurred a few times. One junction end disagrees with the germline gene, perhaps due to a read error. This chain uses TRBV5-5 with TRBJ1-2; 9 positions match TRBD1. There are 13 residues in the CDR3. CDR1 and CDR2 (germline): SGHKS, YYEKEE (reference sequence). The CDR3 nucleotides are TGCGCCAGCAGCAGGGACAGGGTAGATGGCTACACCTTC. This sequence encodes CASSRDRVDGYTF.

On this clonotype: As the CDR3 is not closed by the conserved phenylalanine or tryptophan, this likely results from a read error. The DNA is omitted, as the CDR3 cannot be located on it reliably, and the CDR3 follows TCRdb's listing. This chain joins TRBV5-6 and TRBJ2-1. Counting both end residues, the CDR3 totals 11 amino acids. Germline V gives CDR1 SGHDT, CDR2 YYEEEE. CDR3 in amino acids: CASSLGYSEFV.

This clonotype was counted many times. This chain connects TRBV7-2 to TRBJ2-1; the match to TRBD2 covers 8 bases. This CDR3 has 12 amino acids. J was trimmed by 9 bases and V by 3 bases; bases with no gene match: 1. Germline loops: CDR1 SGHTA, CDR2 FQGNSA. The CDR3 here is CASSLGLGEQFF. In DNA, the CDR3 is TGTGCCAGCAGCTTGGGACTAGGTGAGCAGTTCTTC.

This clonotype was found many times. This chain connects TRBV11-2 to TRBJ2-7; 7 positions match TRBD2. CDR1 SGHAT and CDR2 FQNNGV come from the germline V gene. V shed 5 bases, J shed 1 base, and the junction held 17 bases outside the gene matches. The CDR3 sequence is 18 residues long. Here the CDR3 DNA reads TGTGCCAGCAGCAATATCTTCACCCTAGCGGCCAATTCCTACGAGCAGTACGTC. Amino acid sequence: CASSNIFTLAANSYEQYV.